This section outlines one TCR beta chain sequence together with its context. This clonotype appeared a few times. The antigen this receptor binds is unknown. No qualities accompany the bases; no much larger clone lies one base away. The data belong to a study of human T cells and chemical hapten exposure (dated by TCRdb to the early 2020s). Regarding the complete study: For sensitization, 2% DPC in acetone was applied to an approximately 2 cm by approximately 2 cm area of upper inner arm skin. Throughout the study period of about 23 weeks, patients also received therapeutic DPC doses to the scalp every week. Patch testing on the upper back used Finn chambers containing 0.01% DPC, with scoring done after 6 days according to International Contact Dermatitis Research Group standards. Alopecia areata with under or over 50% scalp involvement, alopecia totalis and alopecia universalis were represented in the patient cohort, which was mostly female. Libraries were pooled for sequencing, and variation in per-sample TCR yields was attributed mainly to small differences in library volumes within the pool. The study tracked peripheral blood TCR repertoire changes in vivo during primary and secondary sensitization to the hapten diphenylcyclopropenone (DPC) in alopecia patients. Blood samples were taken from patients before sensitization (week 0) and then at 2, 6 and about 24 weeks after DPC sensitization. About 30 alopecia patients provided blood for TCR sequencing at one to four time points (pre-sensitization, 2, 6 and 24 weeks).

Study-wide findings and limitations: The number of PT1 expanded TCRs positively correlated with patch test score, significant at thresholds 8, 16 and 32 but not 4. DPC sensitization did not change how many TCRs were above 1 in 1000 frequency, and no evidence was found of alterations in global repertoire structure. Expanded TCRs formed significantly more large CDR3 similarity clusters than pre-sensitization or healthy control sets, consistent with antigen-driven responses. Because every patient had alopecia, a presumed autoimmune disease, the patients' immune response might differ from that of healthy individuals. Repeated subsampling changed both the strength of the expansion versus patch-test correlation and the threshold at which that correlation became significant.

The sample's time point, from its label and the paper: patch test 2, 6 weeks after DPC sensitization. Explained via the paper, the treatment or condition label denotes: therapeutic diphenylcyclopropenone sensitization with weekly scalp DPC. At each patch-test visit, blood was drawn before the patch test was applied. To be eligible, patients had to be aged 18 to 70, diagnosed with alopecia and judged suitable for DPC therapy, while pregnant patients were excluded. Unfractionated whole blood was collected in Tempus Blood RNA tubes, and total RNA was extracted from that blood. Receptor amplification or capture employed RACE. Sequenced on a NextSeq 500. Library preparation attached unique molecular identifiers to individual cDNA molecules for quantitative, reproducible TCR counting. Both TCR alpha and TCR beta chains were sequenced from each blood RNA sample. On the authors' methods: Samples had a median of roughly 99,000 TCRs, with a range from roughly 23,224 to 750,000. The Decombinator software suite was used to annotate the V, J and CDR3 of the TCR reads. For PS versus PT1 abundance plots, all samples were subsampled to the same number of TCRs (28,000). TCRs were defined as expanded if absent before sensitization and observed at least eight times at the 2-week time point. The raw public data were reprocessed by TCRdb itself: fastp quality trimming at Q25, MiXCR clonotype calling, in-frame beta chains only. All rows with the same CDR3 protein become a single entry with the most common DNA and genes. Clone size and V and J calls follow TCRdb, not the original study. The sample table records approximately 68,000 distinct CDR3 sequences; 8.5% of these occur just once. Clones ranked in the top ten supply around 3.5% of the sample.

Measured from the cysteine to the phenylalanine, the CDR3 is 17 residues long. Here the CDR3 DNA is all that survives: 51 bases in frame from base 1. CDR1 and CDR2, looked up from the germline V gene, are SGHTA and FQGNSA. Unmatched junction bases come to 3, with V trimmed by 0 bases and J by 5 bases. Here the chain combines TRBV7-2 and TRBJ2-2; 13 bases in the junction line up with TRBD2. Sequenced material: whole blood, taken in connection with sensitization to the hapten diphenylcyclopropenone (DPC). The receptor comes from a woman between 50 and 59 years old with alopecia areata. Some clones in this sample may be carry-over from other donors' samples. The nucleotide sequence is TGTGCCAGCAGCTTAGCACTAGCGGGAGGGCGAACCGGGGAGCTGTTTTTT. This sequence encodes CASSLALAGGRTGELFF.